The sequence of this TCR beta chain was determined in a study of response to subunit inactivated influenza vaccine. A single record per CDR3 protein comes from TCRdb applying MiXCR to the RT-PCR reads. This table holds 300,000 to 350,000 distinct CDR3 sequences, around 22% found once. Germline CDR1 and CDR2: SGHDT and YYEEEE. This CDR3 is built from 14 residues. V was pared by 1 base and J by 5 bases, with 11 bases between. Concerning this clonotype itself: Its antigen is not known.

Findings of the study overall: Authors suggested each seasonal flu vaccination may recruit only limited numbers of new T cells.

The sequence was collected from a man aged 50 to 69 who received an inactivated influenza vaccine. Sequencing was performed on PBMCs from blood, taken 21 months after vaccination. The chain has TRBV5-6 and TRBJ2-3; D is perhaps TRBD1 (6 bases). This chain's CDR3 is CASSLKQGIDTQYF. The DNA of the CDR3 is TGTGCCAGCAGCTTGAAACAGGGAATAGATACGCAGTATTTT.